The TCR beta chain described here comes from a study of blood T cell repertoires in COVID-19 (TCRdb year 2020). Background on the whole study: Samples from collaborators originated in the United States, Italy and Spain and spanned both the acute and convalescent phases of COVID-19. Where available, HLA class I and class II types were taken from metadata supplied by the sample provider and were not determined by assay-based typing. The samples were drawn from two sources: the first 160 participants of the ongoing ImmuneRACE study, and 1,000 to 1,500 subjects contributed by 6 global collaborators. Deeply sampled blood TCRbeta repertoires from subjects exposed to, actively infected with, or recovered from COVID-19 were included in the dataset. A de-identified subject ID, COVID-19 status, age in years and sex were almost always included in the sample metadata. The prospective study material was composed of cDNA or gDNA derived from T cells, B-cell-depleted T cells, or PBMCs. The repertoires were released in a freely available public database intended as a resource for research on the immune response to SARS-CoV-2. Here is what the overall study found, with its caveats: The quantity of clinical and demographic metadata differed by source and by participant and was supplied without curation.

The immunoSEQ Assay, a bias-controlled multiplex PCR, was used to amplify TCRbeta CDR3 regions from genomic DNA. For the original study's pipeline: The number of nucleated cells in each sample was estimated by amplification of reference gene primers within the assay. To quantify the absolute abundance of each unique TCRbeta CDR3 rearrangement, sequence reads were collapsed and filtered. For each sample, productive Simpson clonality was calculated as the square root of Simpson's diversity index over productive rearrangements. TCRdb carries this immuneACCESS record with in-frame sequences only. Its versions omit some clonotypes, under half of them owing to an unresolved V gene in the studies checked, with the rest unexplained. V and J calls and clone size are given by that table; D and trimming were obtained from the DNA. The sample records 390,000 or so clones, 86% of which are singletons. 1.4% of the sample rests with the top ten.

Whole blood was collected in K2EDTA tubes by collaborating institutions according to the institutions' own protocols. For TCRbeta analysis, collaborator samples were shipped as frozen whole blood, as isolated PBMCs, or as DNA extracted from either sample type. Concerning this clone itself: Its antigen remains undetermined. The input lacks base qualities; no much larger clone sits a single base away.

The sequence was obtained from a woman in her thirties with active or convalescent COVID-19. Sequenced sample: peripheral blood.

CDR3 region: CASSRGGVDNQPQHF. The DNA sequence is TGTGCCAGCAGCCGAGGGGGCGTCGACAATCAGCCCCAGCATTTT. The V and J segments used are TRBV3-1 (or the pseudogene TRBV3-2) and TRBJ1-5, and 7 junction bases match TRBD1. Measured from the cysteine to the phenylalanine, the CDR3 is 15 residues long. Of the read, only the CDR3 DNA is kept; its 45 bases are in frame from base 1. Compared with germline, V lacks 4 bases and J lacks 3 bases; bases without a gene match: 6. The germline V gene (reference sequence) sets CDR1 to LGHDT and CDR2 to YNNKEL.